Listed below are T cell receptor beta chains from one sample, sequenced in a study of blood T cells in healthy people across ages. TCRdb processed the 5' RACE reads anew with MiXCR; each CDR3 protein has one entry. The sample has 600,000 to 800,000 distinct CDR3 sequences; approximately 21% are singletons. Sample: blood. The receptors stem from a man aged 65 to 85 in good health. The CDR3 runs from the conserved cysteine through the conserved F or W. The D gene is left open where the match is weak. Size tells how often a clone was seen (once, few, many) or the class of an expanded clone, and some rows leave it out.

TRBJ2-5,few,TRBV14,TRBD2,TGTGCCAGCAGCCAAGACGGACTAGCGGCGTACCAAGAGACCCAGTACTTC,CASSQDGLAAYQETQYF
TRBJ2-5,few,TRBV15,NA,TGTGCCACCAGCAGAGATCGAACTAGCTCAGAGACCCAGTACTTC,CATSRDRTSSETQYF
TRBJ2-7,NA,TRBV20-1,TRBD2,TGCAGTGCTAGTGCGGGAGGGAGCTCCTACGAGCAGTACTTC,CSASAGGSSYEQYF
TRBJ2-7,NA,TRBV29-1,NA,TGCAGCGTTGAGGGCCGGGGGGCGACCTACGAGCAGTACTTC,CSVEGRGATYEQYF
TRBJ2-3,NA,TRBV4-1,TRBD1,TGCGCCAGCAGCGGATGGGACAGCGATACGCAGTATTTT,CASSGWDSDTQYF
TRBJ2-1,few,TRBV7-2,NA,TGTGCCAGCAGCTTAGCTGCGGCCTCCTACAATGAGCAGTTCTTC,CASSLAAASYNEQFF
TRBJ2-6,many,TRBV6-2/TRBV6-3,NA,TGTGCCAGCAGTTACTCGGCGGACACGAGTAGCCCTGGGGCCAACGTCCTGACTTTC,CASSYSADTSSPGANVLTF
TRBJ2-3,NA,TRBV20-1,NA,TGCAGTGCTGACGGGCGATACACAGATACGCAGTATTTT,CSADGRYTDTQYF
TRBJ1-2,few,TRBV12-3/TRBV12-4,NA,TGTGCCAGCAGGAGGACCGAAGATTTTTATGGCTACACCTTC,CASRRTEDFYGYTF
TRBJ2-1,NA,TRBV5-6,NA,TGTGCCAGCAGCTTCGACCCCTACAATGAGCAGTTCTTC,CASSFDPYNEQFF
TRBJ2-7,many,TRBV29-1,TRBD1,TGCAGCGTGTCCGGGACAGGGGACTACGAGCAGTACTTC,CSVSGTGDYEQYF
TRBJ1-5,few,TRBV5-1,TRBD1,TGCGCCAGCAGCTCGACAGGGCTGGTCAATCAGCCCCAGCATTTT,CASSSTGLVNQPQHF
TRBJ2-1,once,TRBV7-6,TRBD2,TGTGCCAGCAGCAGAGGTGGGACTAGCGTGTACGATGAGCAGTTCTTC,CASSRGGTSVYDEQFF
TRBJ1-4,many,TRBV6-5,NA,TGTGCCAGCAGTTCGGGACGGGGGGCTAATGAAAAACTGTTTTTT,CASSSGRGANEKLFF
TRBJ2-1,many,TRBV5-1,NA,TGCGCCAGCAGCTTAGACTTGAGCTCCTACAATGAGCAGTTCTTC,CASSLDLSSYNEQFF
TRBJ1-1,many,TRBV12-3/TRBV12-4,TRBD1,TGTGCCAGCAGTCCGACAGGGGGAGGCACTGAAGCTTTCTTT,CASSPTGGGTEAFF
TRBJ2-3,NA,TRBV29-1,NA,TGCAGCGTTGGGGTTACTGGAAGCACAGATACGCAGTATTTT,CSVGVTGSTDTQYF
TRBJ2-1,NA,TRBV4-1,TRBD2,TGCGCCAGCAGCCACCTAGCGGGAGGTTACAATGAGCAGTTCTTC,CASSHLAGGYNEQFF
TRBJ2-7,NA,TRBV5-1,NA,TGCGCCAGCAGATTATTACAGGGCAGCGAGCAGTACTTC,CASRLLQGSEQYF
TRBJ1-1,once,TRBV12-3/TRBV12-4,TRBD1,TGTGCCAGCAGTCTTACAGGGGTTGAAACTGAAGCTATCTTT,CASSLTGVETEAIF
TRBJ2-7,NA,TRBV29-1,TRBD1,TGCAGCGTTGAAGGGCAGGGGGCAGTCGAGCAGTACTTC,CSVEGQGAVEQYF
TRBJ2-1,NA,TRBV5-1,NA,TGCGCCAGCAGCCAGGACGGGTCGGAGCAGTTCTTC,CASSQDGSEQFF
TRBJ2-7,NA,TRBV5-1,NA,TGCGCCAGCAGCTCCAAACCCTACGAGCAGTACTTC,CASSSKPYEQYF
TRBJ2-3,NA,TRBV9,TRBD2,TGTGCCAGCAGCGCTGGGCTAGCGGGTCCTAGCACAGATACGCAGTATTTT,CASSAGLAGPSTDTQYF
TRBJ2-7,NA,TRBV7-2,TRBD1,TGTGCCAGCAGCCCCCGTGGACAGGGGAACGAGCAGTACTTC,CASSPRGQGNEQYF
TRBJ2-2,few,TRBV9,TRBD1,TGTGCCAGCAGCGTAGGTGACGGCAGGGGGACCGGGGAGCTGTTTTTT,CASSVGDGRGTGELFF
TRBJ1-3,few,TRBV10-3,NA,TGTGCCATCTCCGCGGGATCCTCTGGAAACACCATATATTTT,CAISAGSSGNTIYF
TRBJ2-1,few,TRBV24-1,TRBD2,TGTGCCACCAGTGATCTAGCGGGAGTTTCCTACAATGAGCAGTTCTTC,CATSDLAGVSYNEQFF
TRBJ2-1,once,TRBV20-1,NA,TGCAGTGCGACGGACAGATACAATGAGCAGTTCTTC,CSATDRYNEQFF
TRBJ1-1,NA,TRBV30,TRBD1,TGTGCCCTTCGCCGGGACAGGGGGCTTGGCACTGAAGCTTTCTTT,CALRRDRGLGTEAFF
TRBJ2-7,few,TRBV6-5,TRBD1,TGTGCCAGTCAACAGGGGAAAACATACGAGCAGTACTTC,CASQQGKTYEQYF
TRBJ2-3,NA,TRBV3-1,NA,TGTGCCAGCAGCCTTGGCACAGGGTTGGGAGATACGCAGTATTTT,CASSLGTGLGDTQYF
TRBJ2-1,few,TRBV3-1,TRBD2,TGTGCCAGCAGCCCGGGACTAGCTTTCGATGAGCAGTTCTTC,CASSPGLAFDEQFF
TRBJ2-5,NA,TRBV7-3,TRBD2,TGTGCCAGCAGCCGTGGAGTAGCGGGAATAGTATGTTTGGAGCAGTACTTC,CASSRGVAGIVCLEQYF
TRBJ2-2,NA,TRBV9,TRBD2,TGTGCCAGCAGCGTCGGGACTAGCGGGAGGTTCTTTGACACCGGGGAGCTGTTTTTT,CASSVGTSGRFFDTGELFF
TRBJ2-5,NA,TRBV24-1,NA,TGTGCCACCAGTGATTCGGGACTGAAGAACCAAGAGACCCAGTACTTC,CATSDSGLKNQETQYF
TRBJ2-1,many,TRBV7-3,NA,TGTGCCAGCAGCTTAATCTCGACTCGCAATGAGCAGTTCTTC,CASSLISTRNEQFF
TRBJ2-7,NA,TRBV29-1,TRBD2,TGCAGCGTTGAAGTCGGACTAGCAAGGCACGAGCAGTACTTC,CSVEVGLARHEQYF
TRBJ1-2,NA,TRBV7-2,NA,TGTGCCAGCAGCTTAGGGCCCGAGACCTATGGCTACACCTTC,CASSLGPETYGYTF
TRBJ1-1,few,TRBV7-2,TRBD1,TGTGCCAGCAGCTACAGGGGAATGAACACTGAAGCTTTCTTT,CASSYRGMNTEAFF
TRBJ1-1,NA,TRBV11-2,TRBD1,TGTGCCAGCTTCGTACTCGCAGGGGGTGAAGCTTTCTTT,CASFVLAGGEAFF
TRBJ2-5,NA,TRBV6-1,NA,TGTGCCAGCAGTGAAGAATATTTATCGGGAGAGACCCAGTACTTC,CASSEEYLSGETQYF
TRBJ2-1,NA,TRBV13,TRBD2,TGTGCCAGCAGCCGCGGGCTAGCGGGAGGTTCTTCCTGCAATGAGCAGTTCTTC,CASSRGLAGGSSCNEQFF
TRBJ2-3,NA,TRBV5-1,NA,TGCACCAGCAGCGTCCAGGGGCCAGATACGCAGTATTTT,CTSSVQGPDTQYF
TRBJ1-4,many,TRBV12-3/TRBV12-4,NA,TGTGCCAGCAGTTTTACCGAAGGCAATGAAAAACTGTTTTTT,CASSFTEGNEKLFF
TRBJ2-1,few,TRBV20-1,NA,TGCAGTGCTAGCGGCTCGGGTGAGCAGTTCTTC,CSASGSGEQFF
TRBJ2-1,NA,TRBV20-1,TRBD2,TGCAGTGCCTCGAGCGGGAGGGCCGGTAATGAGCAGTTCTTC,CSASSGRAGNEQFF
TRBJ2-1,NA,TRBV20-1,NA,TGCAGTGCTAGAATTAAGGCCTCCAATGAGCGGTTCTTC,CSARIKASNERFF
TRBJ2-2,NA,TRBV6-5,NA,TGTGCCAGCAGTTACTCGATTAACGTAAACACCGGGGAGCTGTTTTTT,CASSYSINVNTGELFF
TRBJ2-5,few,TRBV5-1,TRBD2,TGCGCCAGCACATTTCGGCACACAGCGGGAGCAGAGACCCAGTACTTC,CASTFRHTAGAETQYF
TRBJ1-5,many,TRBV19,NA,TGTGCCAGTAGCGACCGGGACTCCGACAATCAGCCCCAGCATTTT,CASSDRDSDNQPQHF
TRBJ2-3,few,TRBV12-3/TRBV12-4,NA,TGTGCCAGCAGAACAATGGATACGCAGTATTTT,CASRTMDTQYF
TRBJ2-2,NA,TRBV7-3,NA,TGTGCCAGCAGCTTTGCTGATACCCAAAACACCGGGGAGCTGTTTTTT,CASSFADTQNTGELFF
TRBJ2-5,NA,TRBV9,TRBD2,TGTGCCAGCAGCGTAGGTGCTAGCGGGAGCTCCGGGGAGACCCAGTACTTC,CASSVGASGSSGETQYF